The entry below describes one T cell receptor beta chain. This sample is part of a study of cytomegalovirus exposure and HLA in healthy donors. TCRdb's copy holds only in-frame clones and misses some; the assay was immunoSEQ multiplex PCR. The sample lists some 170,000 clones, around nine tenths seen once, with about 2.5% in the top ten. This TCR was recovered from a man in his late teens or twenties in good health and CMV-seropositive. The sample was PBMCs.

The CDR3 bases are TGTGCCGCCCGGGACTCACCCTACGAGCAGTACTTC. It specifies CAARDSPYEQYF. The rearrangement links TRBV10-3 to TRBJ2-7, with a possible D match to TRBD2 (6 bases). V dropped 11 bases and J dropped 2 bases, with 13 bases sitting between them. The CDR3 spans 12 residues. Germline V gene data show CDR1 as ENHRY and CDR2 as SYGVKD.